The rows below give T cell receptor beta chains drawn from one sample of a study of cytomegalovirus exposure and HLA in healthy donors. TCRdb keeps only in-frame clones here, not all; method: immunoSEQ multiplex PCR. The data show tens of thousands of clones, around 81% seen once. The sample was PBMCs. These receptors were obtained from a man aged 45 to 65 in good health and CMV-seronegative. Both conserved end residues are trimmed from each CDR3.

v_call: TRBV30; cdr3_aa: AWSGGGMGNQPQH
v_call: TRBV2; cdr3_aa: ASIRQGGPQETQY
v_call: TRBV6-5; cdr3_aa: ASRGQGAGANVLT
v_call: TRBV6-5; cdr3_aa: ASYPRPYSGELF
v_call: TRBV7-9; cdr3_aa: ASSLALRGNTEAF
v_call: TRBV7-2; cdr3_aa: ASSLQLNTEAF
v_call: TRBV29-1; cdr3_aa: SVETGQENSYEQY
v_call: TRBV11-3; cdr3_aa: ASSRNRGDEQY
v_call: TRBV7-9; cdr3_aa: ASSPGLTEAF
v_call: TRBV10-3; cdr3_aa: AIRTRTGRGNTEAF
v_call: TRBV2; cdr3_aa: ASSDDGGAQPQH
v_call: TRBV6-5; cdr3_aa: ASRGGPRNQPQH
v_call: TRBV28; cdr3_aa: ALGDRSNYGYT
v_call: TRBV6-5; cdr3_aa: ASTLSSRATGELF
v_call: TRBV6-1; cdr3_aa: ASGVSYNSPLH
v_call: TRBV2; cdr3_aa: ASSRSGGANEKLF
v_call: TRBV15; cdr3_aa: ATSGWGVNYGYT
v_call: TRBV7-7; cdr3_aa: ASSLRFFALETQY
v_call: TRBV18; cdr3_aa: ASSYLTLRDRGISGANVLT
v_call: TRBV2; cdr3_aa: ASRQGAGEKLF
v_call: TRBV27; cdr3_aa: ASSSVGRTSSYEQY
v_call: TRBV15; cdr3_aa: ATSRDTRTNNSPLH
v_call: TRBV11-3; cdr3_aa: ASSPSGAGGAYEQY
v_call: TRBV7-8; cdr3_aa: ASSTDRNQPQH